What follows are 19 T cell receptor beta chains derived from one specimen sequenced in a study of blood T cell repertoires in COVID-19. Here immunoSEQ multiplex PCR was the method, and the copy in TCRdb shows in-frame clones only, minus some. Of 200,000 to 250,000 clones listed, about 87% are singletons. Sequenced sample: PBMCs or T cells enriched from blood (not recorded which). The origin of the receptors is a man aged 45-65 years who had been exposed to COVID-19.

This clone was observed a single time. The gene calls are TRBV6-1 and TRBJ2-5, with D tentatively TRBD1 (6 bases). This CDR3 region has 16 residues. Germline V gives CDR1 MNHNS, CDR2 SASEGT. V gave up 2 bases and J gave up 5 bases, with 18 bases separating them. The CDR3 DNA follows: TGTGCCAGCAGTGAATTGGGGGAAGGACAGAAGGAGACCCAGTACTTC. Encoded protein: CASSELGEGQKETQYF.

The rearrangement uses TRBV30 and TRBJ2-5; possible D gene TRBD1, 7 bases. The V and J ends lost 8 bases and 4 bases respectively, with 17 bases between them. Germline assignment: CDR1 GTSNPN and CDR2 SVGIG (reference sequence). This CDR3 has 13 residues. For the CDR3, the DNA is TGTGCCGAGGGAGGCAGGGGGAGAGAGACCCAGTACTTC. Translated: CAEGGRGRETQYF.

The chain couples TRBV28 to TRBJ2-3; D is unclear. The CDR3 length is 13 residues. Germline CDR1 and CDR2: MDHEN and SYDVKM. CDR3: CAFGDARKDTQYF. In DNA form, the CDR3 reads TGTGCTTTTGGTGACGCGCGGAAAGATACGCAGTATTTT.

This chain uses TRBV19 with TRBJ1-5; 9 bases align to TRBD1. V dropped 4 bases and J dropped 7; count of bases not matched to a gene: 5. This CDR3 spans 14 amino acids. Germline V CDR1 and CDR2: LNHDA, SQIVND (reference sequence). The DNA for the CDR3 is TGTGCCAGTAGTAGGTGGGACAGGGAGCAGCCCCAGCATTTT. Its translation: CASSRWDREQPQHF. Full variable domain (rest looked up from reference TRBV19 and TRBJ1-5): DGGITQSPKYLFRKEGQNVTLSCEQNLNHDAMYWYRQDPGQGLRLIYYSQIVNDFQKGDIAEGYSVSREKKESFPLTVTSAQKNPTAFYLCASSRWDREQPQHFGDGTRLSIL.

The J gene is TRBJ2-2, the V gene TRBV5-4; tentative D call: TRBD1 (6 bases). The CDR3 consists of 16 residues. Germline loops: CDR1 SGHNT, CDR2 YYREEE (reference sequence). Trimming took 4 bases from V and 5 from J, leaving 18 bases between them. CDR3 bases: TGTGCCAGCAGCCTGTATCAGGGGTCAGGAACCGGGGAGCTGTTTTTT. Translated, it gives CASSLYQGSGTGELFF.

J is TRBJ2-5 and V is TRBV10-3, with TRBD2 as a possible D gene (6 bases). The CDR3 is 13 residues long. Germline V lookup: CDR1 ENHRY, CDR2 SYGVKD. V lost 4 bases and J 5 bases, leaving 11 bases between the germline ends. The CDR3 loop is CAISGLATETQYF. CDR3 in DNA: TGTGCCATCAGTGGTCTAGCGACGGAGACCCAGTACTTC.

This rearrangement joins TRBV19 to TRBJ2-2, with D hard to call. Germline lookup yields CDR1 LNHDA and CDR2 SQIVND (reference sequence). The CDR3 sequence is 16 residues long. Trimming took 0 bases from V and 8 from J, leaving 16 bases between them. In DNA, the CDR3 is TGTGCCAGTAGTATAGATCAAGCCCGATCTAGGGGGGAGCTGTTTTTT. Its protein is CASSIDQARSRGELFF.

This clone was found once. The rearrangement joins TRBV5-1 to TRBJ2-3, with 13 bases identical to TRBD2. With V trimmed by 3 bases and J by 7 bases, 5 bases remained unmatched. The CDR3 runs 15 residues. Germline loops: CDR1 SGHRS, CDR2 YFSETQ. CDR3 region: CASSSWTSGGNTQYF. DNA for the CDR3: TGCGCCAGCAGCTCGTGGACTAGCGGGGGAAATACGCAGTATTTT.

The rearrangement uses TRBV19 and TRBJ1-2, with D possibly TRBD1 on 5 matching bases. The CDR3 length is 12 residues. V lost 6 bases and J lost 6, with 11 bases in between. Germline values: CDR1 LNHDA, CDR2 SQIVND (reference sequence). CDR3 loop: CASSEQEDGYTF. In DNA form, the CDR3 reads TGTGCCAGTAGCGAACAGGAAGATGGCTACACCTTC.

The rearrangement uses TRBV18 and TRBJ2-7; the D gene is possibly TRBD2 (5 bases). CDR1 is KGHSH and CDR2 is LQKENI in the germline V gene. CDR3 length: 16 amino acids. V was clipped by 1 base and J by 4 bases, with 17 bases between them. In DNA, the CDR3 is TGTGCCAGCTCACCACGAGGTGGTTTGGGGAGTTACGAGCAGTACTTC. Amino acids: CASSPRGGLGSYEQYF. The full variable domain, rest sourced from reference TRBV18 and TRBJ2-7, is NAGVMQNPRHLVRRRGQEARLRCSPMKGHSHVYWYRQLPEEGLKFMVYLQKENIIDESGMPKERFSAEFPKEGPSILRIQQVVRGDSAAYFCASSPRGGLGSYEQYFGPGTRLTVT.

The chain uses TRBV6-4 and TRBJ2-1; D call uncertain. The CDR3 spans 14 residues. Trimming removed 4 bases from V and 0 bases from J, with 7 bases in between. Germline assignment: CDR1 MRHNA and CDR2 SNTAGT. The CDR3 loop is CASSGAPSYNEQFF. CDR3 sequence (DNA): TGTGCCAGCAGTGGGGCTCCCTCCTACAATGAGCAGTTCTTC.

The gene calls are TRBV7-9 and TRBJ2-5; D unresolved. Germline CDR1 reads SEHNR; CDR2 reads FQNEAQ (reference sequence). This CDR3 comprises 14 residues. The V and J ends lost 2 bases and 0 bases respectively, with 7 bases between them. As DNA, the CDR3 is TGTGCCAGCAGCTTACCGCAGAACCAAGAGACCCAGTACTTC. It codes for CASSLPQNQETQYF.

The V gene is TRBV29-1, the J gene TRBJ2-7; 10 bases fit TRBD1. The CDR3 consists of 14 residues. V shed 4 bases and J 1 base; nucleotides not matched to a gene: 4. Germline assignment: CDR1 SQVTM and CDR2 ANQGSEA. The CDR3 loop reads CSVAGQGDSYEQYF. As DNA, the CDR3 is TGCAGCGTTGCTGGACAGGGGGATTCCTACGAGCAGTACTTC.

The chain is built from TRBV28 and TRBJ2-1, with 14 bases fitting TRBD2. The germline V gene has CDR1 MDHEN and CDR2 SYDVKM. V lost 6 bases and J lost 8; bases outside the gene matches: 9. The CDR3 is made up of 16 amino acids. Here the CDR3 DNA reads TGTGCCAGCAGAACCCGGACTAGCGGGGGGCCCGATGAGCAGTTCTTC. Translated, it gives CASRTRTSGGPDEQFF.

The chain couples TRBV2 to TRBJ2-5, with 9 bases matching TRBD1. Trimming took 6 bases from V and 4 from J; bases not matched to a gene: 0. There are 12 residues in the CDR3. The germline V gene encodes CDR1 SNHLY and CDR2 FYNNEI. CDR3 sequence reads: CASRGQGETQYF. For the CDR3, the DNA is TGTGCCAGCAGGGGACAGGGAGAGACCCAGTACTTC.

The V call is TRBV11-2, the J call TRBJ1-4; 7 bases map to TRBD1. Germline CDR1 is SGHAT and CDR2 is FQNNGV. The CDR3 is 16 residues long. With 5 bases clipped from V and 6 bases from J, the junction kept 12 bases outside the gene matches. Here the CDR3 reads CASSPRQGLVYEKLFF. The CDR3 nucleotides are TGTGCCAGCAGCCCCCGACAGGGACTTGTGTATGAAAAACTGTTTTTT.

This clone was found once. The CDR3 here is CASSLGLTSYNEQFF. The CDR3 bases are TGCGCCAGCAGCTTGGGACTAACATCCTACAATGAGCAGTTCTTC. The chain joins TRBV5-1 to TRBJ2-1, with D perhaps matching TRBD2 (5 bases). V was pared by 0 bases and J by 1 base, with 8 bases between. The CDR3 is made up of 15 amino acids. Per germline, CDR1 SGHRS and CDR2 YFSETQ.

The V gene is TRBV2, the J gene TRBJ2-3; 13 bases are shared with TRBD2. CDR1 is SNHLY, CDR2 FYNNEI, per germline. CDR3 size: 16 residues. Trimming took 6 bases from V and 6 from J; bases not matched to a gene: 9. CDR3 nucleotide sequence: TGTGCCAGCAGGGGACGGACTAGCGGGAGTCGGGATACGCAGTATTTT. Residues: CASRGRTSGSRDTQYF.

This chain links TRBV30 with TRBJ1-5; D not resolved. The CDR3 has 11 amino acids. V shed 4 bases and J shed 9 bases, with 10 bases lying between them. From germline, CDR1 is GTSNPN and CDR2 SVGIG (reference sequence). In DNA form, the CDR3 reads TGTGCCTGGAACGCTGGCGGGCCCCAGCATTTT. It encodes CAWNAGGPQHF.